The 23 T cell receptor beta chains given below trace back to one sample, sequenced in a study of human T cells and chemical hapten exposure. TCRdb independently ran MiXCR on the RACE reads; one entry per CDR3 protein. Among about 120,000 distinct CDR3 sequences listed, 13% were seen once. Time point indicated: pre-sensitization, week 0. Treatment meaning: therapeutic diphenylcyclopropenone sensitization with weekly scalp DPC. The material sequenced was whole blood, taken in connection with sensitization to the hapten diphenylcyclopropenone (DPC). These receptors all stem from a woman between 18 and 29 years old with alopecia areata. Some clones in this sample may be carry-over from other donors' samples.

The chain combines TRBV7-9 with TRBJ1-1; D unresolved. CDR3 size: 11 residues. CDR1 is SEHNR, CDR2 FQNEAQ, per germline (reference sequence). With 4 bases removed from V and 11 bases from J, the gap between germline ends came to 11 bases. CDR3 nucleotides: TGTGCCAGCAGCTCCGTCCCACGGGCTTTCTTT. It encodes CASSSVPRAFF.

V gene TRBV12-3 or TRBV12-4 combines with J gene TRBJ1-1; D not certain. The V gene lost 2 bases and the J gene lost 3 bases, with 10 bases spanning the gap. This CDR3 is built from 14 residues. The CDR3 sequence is CASSLKGAYTEAFF. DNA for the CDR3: TGTGCCAGCAGTTTAAAGGGCGCGTACACTGAAGCTTTCTTT.

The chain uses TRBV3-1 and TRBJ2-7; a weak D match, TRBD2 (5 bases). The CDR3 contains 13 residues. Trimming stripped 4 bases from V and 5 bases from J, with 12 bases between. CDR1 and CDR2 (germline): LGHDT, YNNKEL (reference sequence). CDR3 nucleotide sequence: TGTGCCAGCAGCCGAGGACTGTCCAACGAGCAGTACTTC. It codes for CASSRGLSNEQYF.

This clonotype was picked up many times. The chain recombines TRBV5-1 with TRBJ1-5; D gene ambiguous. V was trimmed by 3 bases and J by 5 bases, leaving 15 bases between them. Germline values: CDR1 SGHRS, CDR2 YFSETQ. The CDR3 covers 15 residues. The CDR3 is CASSWTPGAYQPQHF. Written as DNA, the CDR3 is TGCGCCAGCAGCTGGACCCCGGGCGCCTATCAGCCCCAGCATTTT. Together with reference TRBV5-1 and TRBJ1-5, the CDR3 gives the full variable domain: KAGVTQTPRYLIKTRGQQVTLSCSPISGHRSVSWYQQTPGQGLQFLFEYFSETQRNKGNFPGRFSGRQFSNSRSEMNVSTLELGDSALYLCASSWTPGAYQPQHFGDGTRLSIL.

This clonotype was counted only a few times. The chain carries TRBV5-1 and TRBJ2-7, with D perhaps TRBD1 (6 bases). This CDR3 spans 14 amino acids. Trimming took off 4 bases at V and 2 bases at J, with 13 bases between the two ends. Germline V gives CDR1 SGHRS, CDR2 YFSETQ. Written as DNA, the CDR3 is TGCGCCAGCAGCCCGGAGGACAGCACCTACGAGCAGTACTTC. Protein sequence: CASSPEDSTYEQYF. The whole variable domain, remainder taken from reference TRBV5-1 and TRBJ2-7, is KAGVTQTPRYLIKTRGQQVTLSCSPISGHRSVSWYQQTPGQGLQFLFEYFSETQRNKGNFPGRFSGRQFSNSRSEMNVSTLELGDSALYLCASSPEDSTYEQYFGPGTRLTVT.

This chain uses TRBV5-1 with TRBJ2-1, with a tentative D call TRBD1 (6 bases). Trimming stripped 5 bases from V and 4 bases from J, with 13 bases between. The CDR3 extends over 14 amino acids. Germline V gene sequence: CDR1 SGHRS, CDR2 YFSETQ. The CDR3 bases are TGCGCCAGCAGAATCGACAGGACTTACAATGAGCAGTTCTTC. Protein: CASRIDRTYNEQFF.

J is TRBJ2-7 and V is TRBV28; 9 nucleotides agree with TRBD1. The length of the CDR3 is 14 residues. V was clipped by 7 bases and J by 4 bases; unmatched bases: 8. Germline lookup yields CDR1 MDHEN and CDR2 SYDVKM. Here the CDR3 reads CASTRTGATYEQYF. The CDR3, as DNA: TGTGCCAGCACCAGGACAGGGGCTACGTACGAGCAGTACTTC.

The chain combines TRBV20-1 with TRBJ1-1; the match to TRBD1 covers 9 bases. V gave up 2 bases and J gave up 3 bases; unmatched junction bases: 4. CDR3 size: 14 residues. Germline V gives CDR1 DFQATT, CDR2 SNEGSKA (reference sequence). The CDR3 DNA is TGCAGTGCTAGAACCGGGACAGGGCACACTGAAGCTTTCTTT. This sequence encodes CSARTGTGHTEAFF.

The CDR3 DNA sequence: TGCGCCACAACGGGAGTTAACTATGGCTACACCTTC. Translation: CATTGVNYGYTF. The chain recombines TRBV10-2 with TRBJ1-2; D is uncertain. Trimming removed 10 bases from V and 1 base from J, with 10 bases in between. Germline V CDR1 and CDR2: WSHSY, SAAADI. This CDR3 is built from 12 residues.

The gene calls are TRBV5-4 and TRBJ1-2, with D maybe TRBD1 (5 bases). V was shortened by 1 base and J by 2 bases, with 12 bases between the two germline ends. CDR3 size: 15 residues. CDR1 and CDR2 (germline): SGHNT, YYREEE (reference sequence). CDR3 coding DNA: TGTGCCAGCAGCTTGTGGGAGGGACCCAACTATGGCTACACCTTC. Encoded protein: CASSLWEGPNYGYTF.

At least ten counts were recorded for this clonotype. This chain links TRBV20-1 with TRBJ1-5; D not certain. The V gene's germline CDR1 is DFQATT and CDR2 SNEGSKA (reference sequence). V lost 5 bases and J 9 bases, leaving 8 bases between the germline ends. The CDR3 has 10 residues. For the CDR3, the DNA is TGCAGTGCTCCTTGTTCGCCCCAGCATTTT. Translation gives CSAPCSPQHF.

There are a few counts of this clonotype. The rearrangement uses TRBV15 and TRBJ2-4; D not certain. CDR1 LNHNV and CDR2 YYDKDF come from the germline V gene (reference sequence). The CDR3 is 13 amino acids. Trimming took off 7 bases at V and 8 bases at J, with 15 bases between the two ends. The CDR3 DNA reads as TGTGCCACCAACCGGCTTCCGGAATACATTCAGTACTTC. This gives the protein CATNRLPEYIQYF.

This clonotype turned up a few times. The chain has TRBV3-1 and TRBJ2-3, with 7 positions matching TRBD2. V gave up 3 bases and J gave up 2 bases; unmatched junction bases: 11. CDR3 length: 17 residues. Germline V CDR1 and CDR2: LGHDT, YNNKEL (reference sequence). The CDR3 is CASSHPPQRGPTDTQYF. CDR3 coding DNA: TGTGCCAGCAGCCACCCACCACAGCGGGGCCCCACAGATACGCAGTATTTT.

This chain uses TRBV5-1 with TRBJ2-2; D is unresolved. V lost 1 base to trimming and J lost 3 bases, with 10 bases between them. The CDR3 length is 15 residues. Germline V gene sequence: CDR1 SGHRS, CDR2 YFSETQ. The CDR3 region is CASSLIAGHTGELFF. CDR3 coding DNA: TGCGCCAGCAGCTTGATAGCAGGTCACACCGGGGAGCTGTTTTTT.

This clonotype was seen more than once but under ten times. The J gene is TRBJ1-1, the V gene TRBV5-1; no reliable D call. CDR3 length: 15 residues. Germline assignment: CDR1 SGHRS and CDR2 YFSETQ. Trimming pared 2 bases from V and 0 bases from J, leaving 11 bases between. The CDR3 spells CASSLGSGLNTEAFF. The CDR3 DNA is TGCGCCAGCAGCTTAGGATCCGGACTGAACACTGAAGCTTTCTTT.

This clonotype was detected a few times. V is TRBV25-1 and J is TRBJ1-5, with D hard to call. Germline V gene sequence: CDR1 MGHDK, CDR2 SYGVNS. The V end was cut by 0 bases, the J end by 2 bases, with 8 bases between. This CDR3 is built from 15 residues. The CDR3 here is CASSEYGSGNQPQHF. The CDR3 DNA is TGTGCCAGCAGTGAATACGGTTCGGGCAATCAGCCCCAGCATTTT.

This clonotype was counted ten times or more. CDR3 loop: CSVETGGETQYF. CDR3 nucleotide sequence: TGCAGCGTTGAAACAGGGGGTGAGACCCAGTACTTC. The chain recombines TRBV29-1 with TRBJ2-5; 8 bases are shared with TRBD1. The CDR3 runs to 12 residues. Trimming cost V 2 bases and J 5 bases; bases outside gene matches: 1. Germline lookup yields CDR1 SQVTM and CDR2 ANQGSEA.

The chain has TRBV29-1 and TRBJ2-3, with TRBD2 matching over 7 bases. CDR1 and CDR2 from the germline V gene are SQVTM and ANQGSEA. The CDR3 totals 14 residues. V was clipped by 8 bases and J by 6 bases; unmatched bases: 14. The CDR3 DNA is TGCAGCTCGACGGGACTTCTCGGGGGGGATACGCAGTATTTT. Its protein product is CSSTGLLGGDTQYF.

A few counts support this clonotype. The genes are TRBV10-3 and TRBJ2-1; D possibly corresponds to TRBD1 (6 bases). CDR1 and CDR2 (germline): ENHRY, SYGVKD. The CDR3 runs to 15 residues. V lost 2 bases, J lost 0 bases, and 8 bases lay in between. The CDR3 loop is CAISEQGPSYNEQFF. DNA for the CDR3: TGTGCCATCAGTGAGCAGGGGCCCTCCTACAATGAGCAGTTCTTC.

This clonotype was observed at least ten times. The CDR3 sequence: CASSQGRVPGELFF. The CDR3 nucleotides read TGCGCCAGCAGCCAAGGGAGGGTTCCCGGGGAGCTGTTTTTT. The chain carries TRBV4-1 and TRBJ2-2, with D possibly being TRBD2 (6 bases). From germline, CDR1 is MGHRA and CDR2 YSYEKL. The V end was cut by 1 base, the J end by 6 bases, with 9 bases between. The CDR3 sequence is 14 residues long.

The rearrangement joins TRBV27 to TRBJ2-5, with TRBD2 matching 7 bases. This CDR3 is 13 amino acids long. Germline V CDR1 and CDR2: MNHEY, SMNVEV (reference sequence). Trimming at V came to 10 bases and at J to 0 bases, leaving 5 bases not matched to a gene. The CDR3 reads CATSGLDQETQYF. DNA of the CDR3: TGTGCCACCAGCGGACTAGACCAAGAGACCCAGTACTTC.

The CDR3 nucleotides are TGTGCCGGCTACCTCTTACGGGGTATTTGGGACGAGCAGTACTTC. Protein sequence: CAGYLLRGIWDEQYF. The chain combines TRBV7-7 with TRBJ2-7; the D gene is possibly TRBD2 (5 bases). CDR1 is SSHAT, CDR2 FNYEAQ, per germline (reference sequence). The V end was cut by 11 bases, the J end by 5 bases, with 25 bases between. CDR3 length equals 15 residues.

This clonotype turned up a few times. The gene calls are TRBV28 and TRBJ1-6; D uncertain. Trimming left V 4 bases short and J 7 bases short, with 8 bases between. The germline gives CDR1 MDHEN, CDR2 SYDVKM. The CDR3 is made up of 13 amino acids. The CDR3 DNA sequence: TGTGCCAGCAGTTGGGAGGGAAATTCACCCCTCCACTTT. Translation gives CASSWEGNSPLHF.